This TCR beta chain emerged from a study of CD8+CD57+ T cells in acquired aplastic anemia. Study-wide results and limits: Researchers reported that CD8+ Simpson's diversity was not significantly different in patients versus controls.

Germline values: CDR1 MNHNS, CDR2 SASEGT. The CDR3 is made up of 14 amino acids. The ends were cut back, 10 bases at V and 1 base at J, with 16 bases in the middle. It was genomic DNA that served as the template for profiling TCR beta VDJ and CDR3. Using its own MiXCR run on the reads, TCRdb lists one record per CDR3 protein. Among 200,000 to 250,000 distinct CDR3 sequences listed, around 63% were seen once. As regards this clonotype: Its target is not known.

What was sequenced was sorted CD4+, CD8+, or CD8+CD57+ T cells (not recorded which) from PBMCs. The clonotype was recovered from a human donor in good health. This chain joins TRBV6-1 and TRBJ1-1, with D possibly being TRBD1 (5 bases). Here the CDR3 reads CATRPGGRNTEAFF. Here the CDR3 DNA reads TGTGCCACCAGGCCGGGGGGGAGGAACACTGAAGCTTTCTTT.